The 27 T cell receptor beta chains given below trace back to one sample, sequenced in a study of T cell repertoires in cytomegalovirus infection. Their recognized antigens are unknown. One entry per CDR3 protein, called by TCRdb with MiXCR from the reads. Altogether tens of thousands of distinct CDR3 sequences are present, around 21% being singletons, with the ten largest covering 60% to 75%. Material: CD8+ T cells from cultured PBMCs, obtained from culture after CMV antigen stimulation. These TCRs come from a human donor in good health (CMV status not recorded). Some clones in this sample may be carry-over from other donors' samples.

The gene calls are TRBV6-1 and TRBJ2-5; D unclear. Germline loops: CDR1 MNHNS, CDR2 SASEGT. CDR3 size: 14 residues. Between the trimmed V and J ends, which lost 6 bases and 5 bases, there was a span of 16 bases. Written as DNA, the CDR3 is TGTGCCAGCAGCCATCTTCGAAAAGAGGAGACCCAGTACTTC. Encoded protein: CASSHLRKEETQYF.

The chain links TRBV10-3 to TRBJ1-2; a weak D match, TRBD1 (5 bases). With 2 bases removed from V and 6 bases from J, the gap between germline ends came to 7 bases. The CDR3 spans 12 residues. The germline V gene has CDR1 ENHRY and CDR2 SYGVKD. CDR3 residues: CAISEDSDGYTF. In DNA form, the CDR3 reads TGTGCCATCAGTGAGGACAGCGATGGCTACACCTTC.

V and J are TRBV7-6 and TRBJ1-4; a possible D gene is TRBD1 (6 bases). Germline CDR1 SGHVS, CDR2 FNYEAQ. CDR3 length equals 17 residues. The ends were cut back, 2 bases at V and 8 bases at J, with 21 bases in the middle. The CDR3 bases are TGTGCCAGCAGCTTAACCCGATCCGGGGGGCAATACGAAAAACTGTTTTTT. Amino acids: CASSLTRSGGQYEKLFF.

This clonotype has a count of ten or more. The chain combines TRBV7-8 with TRBJ2-7; D call uncertain. The CDR3 is 16 amino acids. CDR1 is SGHVS and CDR2 is FQNEAQ in the germline V gene. The V end was cut by 5 bases, the J end by 10 bases, with 27 bases between. The CDR3: CASSLTRHPFDTGQYF. The CDR3 region has the DNA TGTGCCAGCAGCCTGACTCGACACCCCTTTGACACCGGCCAGTACTTC.

Only a few counts were recorded for this clonotype. The gene calls are TRBV7-3 and TRBJ2-1; 7 positions match TRBD1. The CDR3 length is 17 residues. Germline V CDR1 and CDR2: SGHTA, FQGTGA. The V gene end was trimmed by 4 bases and the J gene end by 8 bases; junction bases not matched to a gene: 17. CDR3 nucleotide sequence: TGTGCCAGCAGCTCCGGAGCCAGGTTCCTCCAGGGGGATGAGCAGTTCTTC. It yields the protein CASSSGARFLQGDEQFF. The entire variable domain, with the rest obtained from reference TRBV7-3 and TRBJ2-1, is as follows: GAGVSQTPSNKVTEKGKYVELRCDPISGHTALYWYRQSLGQGPEFLIYFQGTGAADDSGLPNDRFFAVRPEGSVSTLKIQRTERGDSAVYLCASSSGARFLQGDEQFFGPGTRLTVL.

The chain combines TRBV7-8 with TRBJ1-2; no clear D. The germline gives CDR1 SGHVS, CDR2 FQNEAQ. The CDR3 sequence is 13 residues long. Trimming pared 1 base from V and 5 bases from J, leaving 8 bases between. The CDR3 protein is CASSLDMGYGYTF. The CDR3 bases are TGTGCCAGCAGCTTAGATATGGGGTATGGCTACACCTTC. The full variable domain, its missing parts supplied by reference TRBV7-8 and TRBJ1-2, is GAGVSQSPRYKVAKRGQDVALRCDPISGHVSLFWYQQALGQGPEFLTYFQNEAQLDKSGLPSDRFFAERPEGSVSTLKIQRTQQEDSAVYLCASSLDMGYGYTFGSGTRLTVV.

This clonotype was detected a few times. The rearrangement uses TRBV12-3 or TRBV12-4 and TRBJ1-5, with a weak D call TRBD1 (5 bases). V dropped 4 bases and J dropped 4 bases, with 23 bases sitting between them. The CDR3 runs to 18 residues. The CDR3 protein is CASSYLGLEGVRNQPQHF. Here the CDR3 DNA reads TGTGCCAGCAGTTACCTCGGGTTGGAAGGGGTTAGGAATCAGCCCCAGCATTTT.

The J gene is TRBJ1-1, the V gene TRBV7-8; the D is unclear. Germline V lookup: CDR1 SGHVS, CDR2 FQNEAQ. The V end lost 1 base, the J end lost 1 base, and 10 bases lay between the germline ends. The CDR3 length is 15 residues. The DNA for the CDR3 is TGTGCCAGCAGCTTAGGTGACACCGGGAACACTGAAGCTTTCTTT. This translates into CASSLGDTGNTEAFF.

Points on this clonotype: Because it lacks the conserved phenylalanine or tryptophan at the end, this CDR3 is likely a read error. The V and J genes are TRBV7-9 and TRBJ1-6; TRBD1 matches 7 bases. V gave up 5 bases and J gave up 7 bases; unmatched junction bases: 11. The CDR3 is 16 amino acids. Germline V lookup: CDR1 SEHNR, CDR2 FQNEAQ (reference sequence). The chain's CDR3 is CASSRRRQGRNSPLHL. The CDR3 nucleotides are TGTGCCAGCAGCCGCCGACGACAGGGTCGAAATTCACCCCTCCACTTA.

There are a few counts of this clonotype. The J gene is TRBJ1-1, the V gene TRBV7-6; no definite D call. The CDR3 has 15 residues. Trimming removed 4 bases at V and 2 bases at J, with 14 bases between. CDR1 and CDR2 from the germline V gene are SGHVS and FNYEAQ. In DNA form, the CDR3 reads TGTGCCAGCAGCTCCTTCAGATGGACCAACACTGAAGCTTTCTTT. Protein: CASSSFRWTNTEAFF.

The J gene is TRBJ2-3, the V gene TRBV7-6; TRBD2 agrees at 7 bases. The J segment lost 6 bases and the V segment lost 5 bases, leaving 14 bases of the junction unmatched. CDR1 and CDR2 from the germline V gene are SGHVS and FNYEAQ. The CDR3 extends over 16 amino acids. CDR3 bases: TGTGCCAGCAGCCCGGGGAGCGGGACTACCCTCGATACGCAGTATTTT. Encoded protein: CASSPGSGTTLDTQYF. The complete variable domain, with remaining parts taken from reference TRBV7-6 and TRBJ2-3, reads GAGVSQSPRYKVTKRGQDVALRCDPISGHVSLYWYRQALGQGPEFLTYFNYEAQQDKSGLPNDRFSAERPEGSISTLTIQRTEQRDSAMYRCASSPGSGTTLDTQYFGPGTRLTVL.

This clonotype was detected only a few times. This chain links TRBV7-8 with TRBJ1-3; a possible D gene is TRBD1 (5 bases). The CDR3 is 16 residues long. Trimming pared 5 bases from V and 2 bases from J, leaving 16 bases between. From germline, CDR1 is SGHVS and CDR2 FQNEAQ. CDR3 nucleotides: TGTGCCAGCAGCCCAGGTCGGCGGGGACCTGGAAACACCATATATTTT. Translated: CASSPGRRGPGNTIYF.

The rearrangement joins TRBV5-6 to TRBJ1-2; the D is unclear. Looked up from germline, CDR1 is SGHDT and CDR2 is YYEEEE. This CDR3 contains 14 residues. V was clipped by 6 bases and J by 0 bases, with 12 bases between them. The CDR3 DNA is TGTGCCAGCATCTCATCCGAGACTAACTATGGCTACACCTTC. Translating it yields CASISSETNYGYTF.

The chain uses TRBV11-2 and TRBJ1-4; 11 nucleotides match TRBD1. This CDR3 has 18 amino acids. V was clipped by 8 bases and J by 7 bases; unmatched bases: 18. Germline CDR1 and CDR2: SGHAT and FQNNGV. The CDR3 nucleotides are TGTGCCAGCTGTGATAGGACAGGGGGCGCCCCGATTGGTGAAAAACTGTTTTTT. This encodes CASCDRTGGAPIGEKLFF. The full variable domain, with the rest looked up from reference TRBV11-2 and TRBJ1-4, is EAGVAQSPRYKIIEKRQSVAFWCNPISGHATLYWYQQILGQGPKLLIQFQNNGVVDDSQLPKDRFSAERLKGVDSTLKIQPAKLEDSAVYLCASCDRTGGAPIGEKLFFGSGTQLSVL.

This clonotype appeared a few times. V is TRBV24-1 and J is TRBJ1-2, with 8 positions matching TRBD1. J gave up 8 bases and V 1 base, and 5 bases lay outside the gene matches. CDR3 length: 14 residues. Germline assignment: CDR1 KGHDR and CDR2 SFDVKD. The CDR3 spells CATSDFDRGYGYTF. The CDR3, as DNA: TGTGCCACCAGTGATTTCGACAGGGGATACGGCTACACCTTC.

This clonotype showed up just a few times. The chain carries TRBV11-2 and TRBJ2-5, with D possibly TRBD2 on 6 matching bases. The CDR3 runs 13 residues. V lost 6 bases and J 5 bases, leaving 13 bases between the germline ends. The germline gives CDR1 SGHAT, CDR2 FQNNGV. The chain's CDR3 is CASRPGGGETQYF. The DNA of the CDR3 is TGTGCCAGCAGGCCCGGTGGGGGGGAGACCCAGTACTTC.

The chain links TRBV29-1 to TRBJ1-2; D remains unclear. Germline lookup yields CDR1 SQVTM and CDR2 ANQGSEA. The CDR3 is 13 residues long. The V end was cut by 7 bases, the J end by 1 base, with 13 bases between. The CDR3 nucleotides read TGCAGCGCGTCTTCGGAGCTTAACTATGGCTACACCTTC. Amino acid sequence: CSASSELNYGYTF.

The chain joins TRBV7-6 to TRBJ2-3; 12 nucleotides agree with TRBD2. The ends lost 4 bases at V and 4 bases at J; junction bases unmatched: 6. The germline V gene has CDR1 SGHVS and CDR2 FNYEAQ. This CDR3 is built from 16 residues. Written as DNA, the CDR3 is TGTGCCAGCAGCTCCCGACTAGCGGGGGCGTCAGATACGCAGTATTTT. Residues: CASSSRLAGASDTQYF.

This clonotype has just a few counts. The rearrangement joins TRBV7-2 to TRBJ1-4; TRBD1 agrees at 9 bases. J lost 0 bases, V lost 5 bases, and 4 bases had no gene match. Looked up from germline, CDR1 is SGHTA and CDR2 is FQGNSA. The CDR3 is made up of 16 amino acids. CDR3 region: CASSRTGGATNEKLFF. The CDR3 bases are TGTGCCAGCAGCCGAACAGGGGGCGCAACTAATGAAAAACTGTTTTTT.

The genes are TRBV7-2 and TRBJ1-6; 7 bases are a match to TRBD1. The CDR3 contains 17 residues. The ends lost 0 bases at V and 4 bases at J; junction bases unmatched: 6. The germline V gene encodes CDR1 SGHTA and CDR2 FQGNSA. Here the CDR3 reads CASSLAIGGGYNSPLHF. The CDR3 coding sequence is TGTGCCAGCAGCTTAGCGATAGGGGGCGGTTATAATTCACCCCTCCACTTT.

This clonotype was seen a handful of times. The V call is TRBV7-9, the J call TRBJ1-4, with TRBD1 matching 7 bases. Trimming removed 10 bases from V and 5 bases from J; junction bases left unmatched: 7. Germline-derived CDR1 and CDR2 are SEHNR and FQNEAQ (reference sequence). CDR3 size: 13 residues. CDR3 region: CATWTGENEKLFF. CDR3 sequence (DNA): TGTGCCACCTGGACAGGCGAAAATGAAAAACTGTTTTTT.

This chain joins TRBV6-1 and TRBJ1-2, with D perhaps TRBD1 (5 bases). Trimming took 2 bases from V and 7 from J, leaving 17 bases between them. The CDR3 length is 15 residues. CDR1 is MNHNS and CDR2 is SASEGT in the germline V gene. The CDR3 nucleotides read TGTGCCAGCAGTGAACCGGATTACAGGCAAGGTGGCTACACCTTC. The encoded protein is CASSEPDYRQGGYTF.

This clonotype was recorded a few times. The gene calls are TRBV4-3 and TRBJ1-3; possibly TRBD1 for D (5 bases). Trimming cost V 1 base and J 0 bases, with 10 bases left between them. The CDR3 covers 16 residues. Germline assignment: CDR1 LGHNA and CDR2 YSLEER. Here the CDR3 reads CASSQASGTSGNTIYF. CDR3 DNA sequence: TGCGCCAGCAGCCAAGCGTCCGGGACCTCTGGAAACACCATATATTTT.

This clonotype has just a few counts. This chain links TRBV4-1 with TRBJ1-2, with no clear D. CDR3 length: 14 amino acids. V shed 1 base and J shed 8 bases, with 14 bases lying between them. Germline-derived CDR1 and CDR2 are MGHRA and YSYEKL. The CDR3 DNA reads as TGCGCCAGCAGCCAAGCGTTGGAGTCGTGGGGCTACACCTTC. Protein sequence: CASSQALESWGYTF.

This clonotype appeared a few times. The rearrangement uses TRBV12-3 or TRBV12-4 and TRBJ2-2; D is undetermined. The CDR3 totals 13 residues. Trimming cost V 5 bases and J 2 bases, with 6 bases left between them. The CDR3: CASSKDNTGELFF. CDR3 DNA sequence: TGTGCCAGCAGTAAAGACAACACCGGGGAGCTGTTTTTT.

The chain joins TRBV3-1 to TRBJ2-5; D ambiguous. The CDR3 contains 14 residues. Trimming removed 7 bases from V and 1 base from J, with 13 bases in between. CDR1 and CDR2 from the germline V gene are LGHDT and YNNKEL (reference sequence). CDR3 bases: TGTGCCAGCACCGAGGAGAACAGCCAAGAGACCCAGTACTTC. This sequence encodes CASTEENSQETQYF.

V usage is TRBV4-3 and J usage is TRBJ2-6; weak D call: TRBD2 (5 bases). Deletions cut 4 bases from V and 0 bases from J, with 13 bases between. The CDR3 contains 17 residues. Germline loops: CDR1 LGHNA, CDR2 YSLEER. In nucleotides, the CDR3 is TGCGCCAGCAGCCCCGGAATTCGGGGCTCTGGGGCCAACGTCCTGACTTTC. This sequence encodes CASSPGIRGSGANVLTF.